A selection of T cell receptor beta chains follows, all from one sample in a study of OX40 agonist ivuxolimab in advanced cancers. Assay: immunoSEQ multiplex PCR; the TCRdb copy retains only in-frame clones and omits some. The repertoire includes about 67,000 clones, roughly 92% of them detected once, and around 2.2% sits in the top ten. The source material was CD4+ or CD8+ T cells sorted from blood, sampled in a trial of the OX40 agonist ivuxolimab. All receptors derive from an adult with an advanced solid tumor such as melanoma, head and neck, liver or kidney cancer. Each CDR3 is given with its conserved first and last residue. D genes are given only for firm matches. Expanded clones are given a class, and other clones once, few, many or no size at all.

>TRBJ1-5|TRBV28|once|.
TGTGCCAGCAGTTCTGGAGGGGGAAGGGGCAATCAGCCCCAGCATTTT
CASSSGGGRGNQPQHF
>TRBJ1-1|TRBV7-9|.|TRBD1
TGTGCCAGCAGCAAGTCCTCCAGGGGGCCAGCTTTCTTT
CASSKSSRGPAFF
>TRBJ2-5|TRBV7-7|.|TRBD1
TGTGCCAGCAGCCGGGGACAGGGCCAAGAGACCCAGTACTTC
CASSRGQGQETQYF
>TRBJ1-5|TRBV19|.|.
TGTGCCAGTAGTATAGACAGCCACGAGTGGCCCCAGCATTTT
CASSIDSHEWPQHF
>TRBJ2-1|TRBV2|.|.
TGTGCCAGCAGTGAAGGACGGACGACTTACAATGAGCAGTTCTTC
CASSEGRTTYNEQFF
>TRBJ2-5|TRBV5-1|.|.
TGCGCCAGCAGCTTGGGGGCCTTTCTCAACCTGGGGGAGACCCAGTACTTC
CASSLGAFLNLGETQYF
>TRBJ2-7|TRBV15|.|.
TGTGCCACCAGCAGAGATAGGGTATCAGGGGACGAGCAGTACTTC
CATSRDRVSGDEQYF
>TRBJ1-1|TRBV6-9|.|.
TGTGCCAGCAGTACCGCCCTGAACACTGAAGCTTTCTTT
CASSTALNTEAFF
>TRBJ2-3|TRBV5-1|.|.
TGCGCCAGCAGCTTGGAGCGCCTCGCGAGTGATACGCAGTATTTT
CASSLERLASDTQYF
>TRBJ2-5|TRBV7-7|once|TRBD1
TGTGCTAGCAGCTTAGGGACAGCAGAGACCCAGTACTTC
CASSLGTAETQYF
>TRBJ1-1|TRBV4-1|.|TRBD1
TGCGCCAGCAGCCCGGGACAGGGGTACACTGAAGCTTTCTTT
CASSPGQGYTEAFF
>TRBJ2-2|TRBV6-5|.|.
TGTGCCAGCAGGTTCTTGGGGGGCCGCACCGGGGAGCTGTTTTTT
CASRFLGGRTGELFF
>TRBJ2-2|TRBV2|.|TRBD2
TGTGCCAACAGGGAAACCGGGACTAGCGGGAGATGGGGGGAGCTGTTTTTT
CANRETGTSGRWGELFF
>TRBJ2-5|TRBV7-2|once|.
TGTGCCAGCAGCCAGAAGGGGGAGACCCAGTACTTC
CASSQKGETQYF
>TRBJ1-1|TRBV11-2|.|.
TGTGCCAGCAGCTTCTCGGGGGGGGGCACCGAAGCTTTCTTT
CASSFSGGGTEAFF
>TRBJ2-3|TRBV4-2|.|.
TGTGCCAGCAGCCAAGATTTGAGCGTGGGGACAGATACGCAGTATTTT
CASSQDLSVGTDTQYF
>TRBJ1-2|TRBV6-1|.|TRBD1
TGTGCCAGCGTCAGGGACAGGGTTGATGGCTACACCTTC
CASVRDRVDGYTF
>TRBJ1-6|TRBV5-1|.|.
TGCGCCAGCAGCTTGACCCTACAGAATTCACCCCTCCACTTT
CASSLTLQNSPLHF
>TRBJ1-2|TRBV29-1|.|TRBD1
TGCAGCGTGGGGACAGGGGGCTTATATGGCTACACCTTC
CSVGTGGLYGYTF
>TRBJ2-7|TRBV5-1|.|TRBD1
TGCGCCAGCAGCTTATTCCGGGACAGGCGGACCGAGCAGTACTTC
CASSLFRDRRTEQYF
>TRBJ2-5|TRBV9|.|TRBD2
TGTGCCAGCAGCGGGCTAGCGGGGGTTCAAGAGACCCAGTACTTC
CASSGLAGVQETQYF
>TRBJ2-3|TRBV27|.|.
TGTGCCAGCAGTCCTCGACATGGATCGGATACGCAGTATTTT
CASSPRHGSDTQYF
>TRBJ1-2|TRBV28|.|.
TGTGCCAGCAGTTTAAGTGGTCCGCCCTATGGCTACACCTTC
CASSLSGPPYGYTF
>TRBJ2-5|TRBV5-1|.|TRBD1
TGCGCCAGCAGCCCGGGGACAGGGATGCTGGAGACCCAGTACTTC
CASSPGTGMLETQYF
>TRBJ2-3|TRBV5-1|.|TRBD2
TGCGCCAGCAGCTTGGGTCCTAGCGGCGATACGCAGTATTTT
CASSLGPSGDTQYF
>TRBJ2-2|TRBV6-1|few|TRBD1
TGTGCCAGTATGGGGACAGGGGGTGCCGGGGAGCTGTTTTTT
CASMGTGGAGELFF